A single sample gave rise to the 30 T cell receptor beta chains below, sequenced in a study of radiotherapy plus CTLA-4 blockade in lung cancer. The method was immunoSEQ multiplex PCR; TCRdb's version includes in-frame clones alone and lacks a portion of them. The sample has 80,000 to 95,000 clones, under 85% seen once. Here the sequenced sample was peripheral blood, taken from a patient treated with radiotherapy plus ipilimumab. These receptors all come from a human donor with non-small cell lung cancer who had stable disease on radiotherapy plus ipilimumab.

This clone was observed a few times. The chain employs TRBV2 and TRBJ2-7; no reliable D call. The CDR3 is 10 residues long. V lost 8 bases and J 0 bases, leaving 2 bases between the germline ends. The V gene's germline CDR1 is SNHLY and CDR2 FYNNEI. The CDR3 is CASFSYEQYF. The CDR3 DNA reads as TGTGCCAGCTTCTCCTACGAGCAGTACTTC.

CDR3 in DNA: TGTGCCAGCAGTTTGGGCAGGAAGGCCCAGTACTTC. The encoded protein is CASSLGRKAQYF. The V gene is TRBV28, the J gene TRBJ2-5; D is undetermined. V was trimmed by 3 bases and J by 9 bases, leaving 11 bases between them. The CDR3 extends over 12 amino acids. CDR1 MDHEN and CDR2 SYDVKM come from the germline V gene.

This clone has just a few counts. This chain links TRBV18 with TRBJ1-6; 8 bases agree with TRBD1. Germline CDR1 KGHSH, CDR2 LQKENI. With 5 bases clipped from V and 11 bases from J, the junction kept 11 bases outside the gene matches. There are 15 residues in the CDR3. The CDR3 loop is CASSTGTGGNAPLHF. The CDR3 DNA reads TGTGCCAGCTCAACCGGGACAGGAGGGAACGCACCCCTCCACTTT.

Written as DNA, the CDR3 is TGTGCCAGCGGAATGGCCAGGGGGTCCGAGCAGTACTTC. Translated, it gives CASGMARGSEQYF. The J gene is TRBJ2-7, the V gene TRBV7-2; 7 positions match TRBD1. Germline trimming cut 8 bases from V and 6 bases from J; bases unmatched to any gene: 10. The germline V gene encodes CDR1 SGHTA and CDR2 FQGNSA. The CDR3 consists of 13 residues.

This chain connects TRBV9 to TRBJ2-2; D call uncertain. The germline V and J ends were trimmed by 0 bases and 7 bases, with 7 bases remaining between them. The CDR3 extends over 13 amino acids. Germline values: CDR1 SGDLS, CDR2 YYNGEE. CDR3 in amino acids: CASSVVGFGELFF. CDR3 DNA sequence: TGTGCCAGCAGCGTAGTGGGGTTCGGGGAGCTGTTTTTT. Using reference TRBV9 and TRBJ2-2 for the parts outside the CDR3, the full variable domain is DSGVTQTPKHLITATGQRVTLRCSPRSGDLSVYWYQQSLDQGLQFLIQYYNGEERAKGNILERFSAQQFPDLHSELNLSSLELGDSALYFCASSVVGFGELFFGEGSRLTVL.

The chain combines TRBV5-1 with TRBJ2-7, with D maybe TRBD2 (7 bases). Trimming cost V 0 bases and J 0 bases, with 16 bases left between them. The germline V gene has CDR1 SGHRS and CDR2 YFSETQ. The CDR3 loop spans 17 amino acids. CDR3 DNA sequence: TGCGCCAGCAGCTTGGCCATAAGGGGAGGGGGCTCCTACGAGCAGTACTTC. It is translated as CASSLAIRGGGSYEQYF.

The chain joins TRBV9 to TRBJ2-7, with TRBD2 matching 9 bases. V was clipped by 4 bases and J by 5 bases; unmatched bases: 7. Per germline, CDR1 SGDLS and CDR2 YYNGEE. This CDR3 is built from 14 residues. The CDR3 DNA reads TGTGCCAGCAGCCCTCGCTTAGCGGGAGACGAGCAGTACTTC. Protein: CASSPRLAGDEQYF.

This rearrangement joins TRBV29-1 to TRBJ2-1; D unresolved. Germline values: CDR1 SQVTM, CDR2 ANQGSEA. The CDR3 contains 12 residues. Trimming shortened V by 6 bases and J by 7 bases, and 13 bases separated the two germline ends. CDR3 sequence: CSVPEGWNEQFF. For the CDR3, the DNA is TGCAGCGTGCCCGAAGGGTGGAATGAGCAGTTCTTC.

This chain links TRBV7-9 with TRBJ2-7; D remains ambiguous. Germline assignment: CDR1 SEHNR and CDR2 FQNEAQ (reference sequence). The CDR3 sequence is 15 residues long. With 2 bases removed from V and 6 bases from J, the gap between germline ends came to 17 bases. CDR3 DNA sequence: TGTGCCAGCAGCTTATTAGCCTCTCCCTCTACCGAGCAGTACTTC. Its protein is CASSLLASPSTEQYF.

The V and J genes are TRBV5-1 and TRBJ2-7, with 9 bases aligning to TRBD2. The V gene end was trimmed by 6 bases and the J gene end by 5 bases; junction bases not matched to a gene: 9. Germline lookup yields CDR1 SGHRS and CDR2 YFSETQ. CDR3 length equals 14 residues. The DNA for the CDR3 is TGCGCCAGCATGTTAGCGGGAGATGTTGACGAGCAGTACTTC. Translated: CASMLAGDVDEQYF.

CDR3 region: CASSFGTTGELFF. The DNA for the CDR3 is TGTGCCAGCAGCTTTGGGACCACCGGGGAGCTGTTTTTT. J is TRBJ2-2 and V is TRBV7-9; D tentatively reads TRBD1 or TRBD2 (5 bases each). The V and J ends lost 3 bases and 4 bases respectively, with 6 bases between them. The CDR3 totals 13 residues. Germline V gene sequence: CDR1 SEHNR, CDR2 FQNEAQ (reference sequence).

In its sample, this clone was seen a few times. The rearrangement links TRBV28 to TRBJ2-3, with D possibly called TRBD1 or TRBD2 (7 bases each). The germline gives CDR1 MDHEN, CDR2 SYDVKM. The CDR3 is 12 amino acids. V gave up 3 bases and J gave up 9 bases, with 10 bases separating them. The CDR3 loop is CASSFRGGTQYF. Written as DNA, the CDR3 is TGTGCCAGCAGTTTCAGGGGGGGCACGCAGTATTTT.

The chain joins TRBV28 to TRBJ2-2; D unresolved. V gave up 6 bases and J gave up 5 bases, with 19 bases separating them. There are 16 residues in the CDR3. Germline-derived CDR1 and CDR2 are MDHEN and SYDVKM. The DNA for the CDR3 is TGTGCCAGCAGCCGAACATCAGGAATCCGGACCGGGGAGCTGTTTTTT. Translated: CASSRTSGIRTGELFF.

CDR3 coding DNA: TGTGCCAGCAGTGAAGGGATGGGCGAGCAGTACTTC. This encodes CASSEGMGEQYF. The rearrangement uses TRBV6-1 and TRBJ2-7; unclear D gene. Germline CDR1 reads MNHNS; CDR2 reads SASEGT. Trimming stripped 1 base from V and 6 bases from J, with 7 bases between. The CDR3 spans 12 residues.

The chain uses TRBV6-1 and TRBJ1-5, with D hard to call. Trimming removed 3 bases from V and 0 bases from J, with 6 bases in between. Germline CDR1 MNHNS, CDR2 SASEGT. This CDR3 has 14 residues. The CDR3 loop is CASSETGSNQPQHF. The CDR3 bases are TGTGCCAGCAGTGAGACTGGTAGCAATCAGCCCCAGCATTTT.

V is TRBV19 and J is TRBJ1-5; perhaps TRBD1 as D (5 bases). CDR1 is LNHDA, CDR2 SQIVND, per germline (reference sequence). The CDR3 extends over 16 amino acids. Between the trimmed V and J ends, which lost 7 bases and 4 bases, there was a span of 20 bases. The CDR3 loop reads CASTPSLQVGNQPQHF. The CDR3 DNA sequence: TGTGCCAGTACCCCGTCCCTACAGGTTGGGAATCAGCCCCAGCATTTT.

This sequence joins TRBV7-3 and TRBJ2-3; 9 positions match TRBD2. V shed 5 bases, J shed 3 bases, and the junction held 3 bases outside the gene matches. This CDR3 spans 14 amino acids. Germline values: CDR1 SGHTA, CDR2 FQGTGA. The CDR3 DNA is TGTGCCAGCAGCAAGGCGGGAGGGACAGATACGCAGTATTTT. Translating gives CASSKAGGTDTQYF. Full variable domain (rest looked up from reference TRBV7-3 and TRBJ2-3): GAGVSQTPSNKVTEKGKYVELRCDPISGHTALYWYRQSLGQGPEFLIYFQGTGAADDSGLPNDRFFAVRPEGSVSTLKIQRTERGDSAVYLCASSKAGGTDTQYFGPGTRLTVL.

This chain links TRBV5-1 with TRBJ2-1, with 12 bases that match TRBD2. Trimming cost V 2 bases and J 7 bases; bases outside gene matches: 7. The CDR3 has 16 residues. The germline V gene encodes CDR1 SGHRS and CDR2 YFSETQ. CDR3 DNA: TGCGCCAGCAGCTTTACCGGACTAGCGGGAACAAATGAGCAGTTCTTC. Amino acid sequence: CASSFTGLAGTNEQFF. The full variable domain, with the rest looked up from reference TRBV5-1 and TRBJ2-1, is KAGVTQTPRYLIKTRGQQVTLSCSPISGHRSVSWYQQTPGQGLQFLFEYFSETQRNKGNFPGRFSGRQFSNSRSEMNVSTLELGDSALYLCASSFTGLAGTNEQFFGPGTRLTVL.

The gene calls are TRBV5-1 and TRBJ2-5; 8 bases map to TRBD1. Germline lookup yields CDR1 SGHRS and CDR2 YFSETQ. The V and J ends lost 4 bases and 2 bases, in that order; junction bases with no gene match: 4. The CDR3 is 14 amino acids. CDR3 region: CASSAGTGQETQYF. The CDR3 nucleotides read TGCGCCAGCAGCGCCGGGACAGGACAAGAGACCCAGTACTTC.

Here the CDR3 DNA reads TGCAGCGTTGTGGTACAGCAAGAGACCCAGTACTTC. It is translated as CSVVVQQETQYF. The chain has TRBV29-1 and TRBJ2-5; no clear D. Deletions cut 4 bases from V and 2 bases from J, with 8 bases between. Germline CDR1 SQVTM, CDR2 ANQGSEA. CDR3 size: 12 residues. The variable domain in full, completed from reference TRBV29-1 and TRBJ2-5, reads SAVISQKPSRDICQRGTSLTIQCQVDSQVTMMFWYRQQPGQSLTLIATANQGSEATYESGFVIDKFPISRPNLTFSTLTVSNMSPEDSSIYLCSVVVQQETQYFGPGTRLLVL.

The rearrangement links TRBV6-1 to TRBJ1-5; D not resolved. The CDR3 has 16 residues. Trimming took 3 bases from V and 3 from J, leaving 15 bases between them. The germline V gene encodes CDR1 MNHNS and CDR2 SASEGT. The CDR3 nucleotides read TGTGCCAGCAGTGACCGAGGGTTGGGATACAATCAGCCCCAGCATTTT. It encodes CASSDRGLGYNQPQHF.

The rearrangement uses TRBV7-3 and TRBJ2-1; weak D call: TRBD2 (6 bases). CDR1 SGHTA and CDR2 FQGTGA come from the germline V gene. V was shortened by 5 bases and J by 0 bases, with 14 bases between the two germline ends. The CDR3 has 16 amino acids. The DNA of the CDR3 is TGTGCCAGCAGCCCCCCGAGACTAGACTCCTACAATGAGCAGTTCTTC. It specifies CASSPPRLDSYNEQFF.

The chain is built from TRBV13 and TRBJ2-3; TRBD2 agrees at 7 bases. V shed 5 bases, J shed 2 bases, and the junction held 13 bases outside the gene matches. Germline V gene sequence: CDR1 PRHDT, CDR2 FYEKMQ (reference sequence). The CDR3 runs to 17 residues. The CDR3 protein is CASSPRLMGGSTDTQYF. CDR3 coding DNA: TGTGCCAGCAGCCCTCGTTTGATGGGGGGGTCCACAGATACGCAGTATTTT.

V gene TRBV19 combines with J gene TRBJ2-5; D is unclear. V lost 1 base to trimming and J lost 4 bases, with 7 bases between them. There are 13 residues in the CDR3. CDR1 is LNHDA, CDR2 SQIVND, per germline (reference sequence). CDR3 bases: TGTGCCAGTAGTATAGGAGGCGCAGAGACCCAGTACTTC. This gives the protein CASSIGGAETQYF. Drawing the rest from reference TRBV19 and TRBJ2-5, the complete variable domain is DGGITQSPKYLFRKEGQNVTLSCEQNLNHDAMYWYRQDPGQGLRLIYYSQIVNDFQKGDIAEGYSVSREKKESFPLTVTSAQKNPTAFYLCASSIGGAETQYFGPGTRLLVL.

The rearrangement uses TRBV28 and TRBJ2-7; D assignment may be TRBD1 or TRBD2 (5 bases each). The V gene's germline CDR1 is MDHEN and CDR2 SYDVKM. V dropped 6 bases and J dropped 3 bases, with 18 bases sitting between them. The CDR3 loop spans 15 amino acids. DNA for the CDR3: TGTGCCAGCAGCCCCCGGGGCTACAACCTCTACGAGCAGTACTTC. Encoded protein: CASSPRGYNLYEQYF.

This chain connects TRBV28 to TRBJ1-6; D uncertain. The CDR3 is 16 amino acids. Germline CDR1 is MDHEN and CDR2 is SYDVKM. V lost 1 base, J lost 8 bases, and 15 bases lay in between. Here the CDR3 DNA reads TGTGCCAGCAGTTTATCCCAACGAGGTGGTTATTCACCCCTCCACTTT. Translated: CASSLSQRGGYSPLHF.

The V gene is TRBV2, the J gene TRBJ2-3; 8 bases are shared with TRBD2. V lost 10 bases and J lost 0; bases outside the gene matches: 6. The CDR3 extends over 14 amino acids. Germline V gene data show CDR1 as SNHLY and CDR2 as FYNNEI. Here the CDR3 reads CATRGGLSTDTQYF. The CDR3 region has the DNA TGTGCCACTCGGGGGGGGCTTAGCACAGATACGCAGTATTTT. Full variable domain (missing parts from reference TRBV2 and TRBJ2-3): EPEVTQTPSHQVTQMGQEVILRCVPISNHLYFYWYRQILGQKVEFLVSFYNNEISEKSEIFDDQFSVERPDGSNFTLKIRSTKLEDSAMYFCATRGGLSTDTQYFGPGTRLTVL.

CDR3 protein: CASSAVGTGELFF. CDR3 DNA: TGTGCCAGCAGTGCGGTCGGCACCGGGGAGCTGTTTTTT. The chain uses TRBV6-1 and TRBJ2-2; D not resolved. CDR1 is MNHNS, CDR2 SASEGT, per germline. The CDR3 covers 13 residues. V shed 4 bases and J shed 4 bases, with 7 bases lying between them.

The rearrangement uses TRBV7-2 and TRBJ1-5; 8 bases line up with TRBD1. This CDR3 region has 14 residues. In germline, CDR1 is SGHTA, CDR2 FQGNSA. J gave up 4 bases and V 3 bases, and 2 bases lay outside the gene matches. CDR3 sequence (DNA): TGTGCCAGCAGCTTCGACAGGGGTAATCAGCCCCAGCATTTT. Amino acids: CASSFDRGNQPQHF. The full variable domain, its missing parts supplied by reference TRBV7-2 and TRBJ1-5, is GAGVSQSPSNKVTEKGKDVELRCDPISGHTALYWYRQSLGQGLEFLIYFQGNSAPDKSGLPSDRFSAERTGGSVSTLTIQRTQQEDSAVYLCASSFDRGNQPQHFGDGTRLSIL.

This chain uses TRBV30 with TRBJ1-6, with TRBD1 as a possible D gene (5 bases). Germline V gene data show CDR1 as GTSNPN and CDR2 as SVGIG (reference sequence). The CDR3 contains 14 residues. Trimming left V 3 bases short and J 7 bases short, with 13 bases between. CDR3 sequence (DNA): TGTGCCTGGAGAGTTGGGACGGTAAATTCACCCCTCCACTTT. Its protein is CAWRVGTVNSPLHF.